These 21 T cell receptor beta chains originate from one sample sequenced in a study of post-analysis software for immune sequencing data. General observations from the study: About five TRBV segments appeared more often in patients than in controls, and TRBV5-6, TRBV5-1 and TRBV20-1 were among these.

TCR beta cDNA libraries included unique molecular identifiers. TCRdb ran MiXCR on the PCR reads and lists one entry per CDR3 protein. The data contain 650,000 to 850,000 distinct CDR3 sequences, roughly 50% of them seen just once; the ten biggest clones take up 4.9%. Antigens of these TCRs are unknown. Input material: blood. The receptor source for this set is a girl aged 10 to 17 with multiple sclerosis.

The rearrangement uses TRBV6-5 and TRBJ2-5; TRBD2 might be the D (6 bases). The DNA end favors TRBJ2-7, so the J call may be wrong. The V gene's germline CDR1 is MNHEY and CDR2 SVGAGI. The CDR3 extends over 15 amino acids. This chain's CDR3 is CASSPLGGRTDEQYF. The CDR3 region has the DNA TGTGCCAGCAGCCCCCTCGGGGGAAGGACCGACGAGCAGTACTTC.

This chain links TRBV11-2 with TRBJ2-5; no reliable D call. There are 15 residues in the CDR3. Germline values: CDR1 SGHAT, CDR2 FQNNGV. The ends were cut back, 5 bases at V and 3 bases at J, with 16 bases in the middle. The CDR3 DNA reads TGTGCCAGCAGCCCGACTGGGATACTGGAAGAGACCCAGTACTTC. Amino acid sequence: CASSPTGILEETQYF.

A note on this clonotype: A junction boundary mismatches the germline segment, possibly from a read error. This sequence joins TRBV5-6 and TRBJ2-7; 8 positions agree with TRBD2. The germline gives CDR1 SGHDT, CDR2 YYEEEE. The CDR3 contains 17 residues. The CDR3 DNA is TGTACCAGCAGCTTGCGAGGTGGCGGGAGGAGCTCCTACGAGCAGTACTTC. Translated, it gives CTSSLRGGGRSSYEQYF.

J is TRBJ1-5 and V is TRBV12-3 or TRBV12-4; the match to TRBD1 covers 9 bases. CDR3 length: 15 residues. J lost 4 bases, V lost 3 bases, and 4 bases had no gene match. The CDR3 bases are TGTGCCAGCAGTTTCACAGGGGGCATGAATCAGCCCCAGCATTTT. Its protein is CASSFTGGMNQPQHF.

This clonotype was seen a few times. CDR3 amino acids: CSASPRLRQGVYQETQYF. The CDR3 DNA reads as TGCAGTGCTAGCCCCAGGTTACGACAGGGTGTGTACCAAGAGACCCAGTACTTC. This chain joins TRBV20-1 and TRBJ2-5; 7 bases fit TRBD1. The CDR3 is 18 amino acids. Germline loops: CDR1 DFQATT, CDR2 SNEGSKA (reference sequence). Trimming at V came to 3 bases and at J to 0 bases, leaving 16 bases not matched to a gene.

This clonotype was picked up a small number of times. The genes are TRBV15 and TRBJ2-7; the D gene is possibly TRBD2 (5 bases). Trimming removed 6 bases at V and 2 bases at J, with 20 bases between. The CDR3 extends over 16 amino acids. Germline V CDR1 and CDR2: LNHNV, YYDKDF (reference sequence). The CDR3 DNA sequence: TGTGCCACCAGTCCAAATGGGCCCCCGGGGACCTACGAGCAGTACTTC. It encodes CATSPNGPPGTYEQYF.

This chain uses TRBV29-1 with TRBJ2-4, with D perhaps being TRBD1 or TRBD2 (5 bases each). The length of the CDR3 is 13 residues. Deletions cut 7 bases from V and 9 bases from J, with 19 bases between. Germline-derived CDR1 and CDR2 are SQVTM and ANQGSEA. This CDR3 reads CSALLVGAGIQYF. The CDR3 DNA sequence: TGCAGCGCCCTACTAGTTGGGGCGGGCATTCAGTACTTC.

This clonotype has only a few counts. Relative to the germline gene, one junction end is altered; a read error may explain this. V gene TRBV5-1 combines with J gene TRBJ2-3; D unclear. The CDR3 contains 15 residues. Germline V lookup: CDR1 SGHRS, CDR2 YFSETQ. The CDR3: CASSFGRTSTDTQYF. The CDR3 DNA reads as TGTGCCAGCAGTTTTGGGCGAACTAGCACAGATACGCAGTATTTT. Combining the CDR3 with reference TRBV5-1 and TRBJ2-3 gives the whole variable domain KAGVTQTPRYLIKTRGQQVTLSCSPISGHRSVSWYQQTPGQGLQFLFEYFSETQRNKGNFPGRFSGRQFSNSRSEMNVSTLELGDSALYLCASSFGRTSTDTQYFGPGTRLTVL.

This sequence joins TRBV4-3 and TRBJ1-2; D is unclear. The CDR3 extends over 13 amino acids. The germline V gene encodes CDR1 LGHNA and CDR2 YSLEER. V was pared by 4 bases and J by 3 bases, with 9 bases between. The CDR3 DNA is TGCGCCAGCAGCCCGGGAAGAGACTATGGCTACACCTTC. Its translation: CASSPGRDYGYTF.

This clonotype was detected only once. The CDR3 sequence is CASNPGGGRRGSSIGEQYF. CDR3 DNA sequence: TGTGCCAGCAATCCCGGGGGAGGGCGTCGCGGGAGCTCCATCGGCGAGCAGTACTTC. The gene calls are TRBV25-1 and TRBJ2-4; 7 bases map to TRBD2. Judging by the DNA end, TRBJ2-7 fits better; the J call may be wrong. CDR1 MGHDK and CDR2 SYGVNS come from the germline V gene. The CDR3 is 19 residues long.

The chain recombines TRBV5-6 with TRBJ1-2; 12 bases line up with TRBD1. V lost 3 bases, J lost 2 bases, and 8 bases stayed unmatched. CDR1 is SGHDT, CDR2 YYEEEE, per germline. The CDR3 runs to 17 residues. The CDR3 here is CASSSRDRGPINYGYTF. In nucleotides, the CDR3 is TGTGCCAGCAGCTCCCGGGACAGGGGGCCAATAAACTATGGCTACACCTTC.

J is TRBJ2-1 and V is TRBV4-3, with D tentatively TRBD1 (5 bases). Trimming left V 1 base short and J 2 bases short, with 6 bases between. This CDR3 spans 14 amino acids. Germline V CDR1 and CDR2: LGHNA, YSLEER. The CDR3 here is CASSQGQTYNEQFF. The CDR3 coding sequence is TGCGCCAGCAGCCAAGGACAGACCTACAATGAGCAGTTCTTC.

The chain employs TRBV6-5 and TRBJ2-7; TRBD2 aligns across 9 bases. The CDR3 runs 17 residues. Germline V gives CDR1 MNHEY, CDR2 SVGAGI. Germline trimming cut 2 bases from V and 2 bases from J; bases unmatched to any gene: 10. The CDR3 sequence: CASSYLPPTSGTYEQYF. Written as DNA, the CDR3 is TGTGCCAGCAGTTACCTTCCCCCGACTAGCGGAACCTACGAGCAGTACTTC.

The chain recombines TRBV5-1 with TRBJ2-7, with TRBD1 as a possible D gene (6 bases). V lost 3 bases to trimming and J lost 1 base, with 20 bases between them. Per the germline V gene, CDR1 is SGHRS and CDR2 is YFSETQ. The CDR3 is 17 amino acids. In DNA form, the CDR3 reads TGCGCCAGCAGCTCGCCCGGACAGCCAGGACCGTCCTACGAGCAGTACTTC. Translation: CASSSPGQPGPSYEQYF.

The V and J genes are TRBV20-1 and TRBJ1-6, with 8 bases aligning to TRBD1. The CDR3 runs to 16 residues. J lost 8 bases, V lost 5 bases, and 14 bases had no gene match. CDR1 and CDR2 from the germline V gene are DFQATT and SNEGSKA (reference sequence). The CDR3 DNA is TGCAGTGCTCGGAGAGCGGGGGCCAGGGGGCATTCACCCCTCCACTTT. Protein product: CSARRAGARGHSPLHF.

A word on this clonotype: An end of the junction does not agree with germline; a read error may underlie this. The V gene is TRBV6-2 or TRBV6-3, the J gene TRBJ2-1; TRBD2 is a possible D gene (6 bases). Germline CDR1 MNHEY, CDR2 SVGEGT. The CDR3 runs to 15 residues. CDR3 in DNA: TGTGCCGGCAGCTCGGGACTTAGCTCCTACAATGAGCAGTTCTTC. Encoded protein: CAGSSGLSSYNEQFF.

This clonotype was seen a handful of times. Here the CDR3 reads CASSYSWGGTEQFF. The DNA of the CDR3 is TGTGCCAGCAGTTACTCTTGGGGGGGAACTGAGCAGTTCTTC. The genes are TRBV6-5 and TRBJ2-1; TRBD2 matches 7 bases. The CDR3 extends over 14 amino acids. Germline V lookup: CDR1 MNHEY, CDR2 SVGAGI. J gave up 9 bases and V 0 bases, and 5 bases lay outside the gene matches.

In its sample, this clonotype was seen a few times. CDR3 DNA: TGTGCCAGCAGTTTTGGGACAGCTAGCAATCAGCCCCAGCATTTT. This translates into CASSFGTASNQPQHF. The chain couples TRBV12-3 or TRBV12-4 to TRBJ1-5, with 7 bases lining up with TRBD1. The CDR3 extends over 15 amino acids. Losses at the gene ends were 3 bases for V and 0 bases for J; bases not matched to a gene: 2.

This chain links TRBV2 with TRBJ2-1; D call uncertain. Germline CDR1 is SNHLY and CDR2 is FYNNEI. The CDR3 loop spans 16 amino acids. V lost 4 bases and J 6 bases, leaving 19 bases between the germline ends. The CDR3 DNA follows: TGTGCCAGCAGTGCCTCTCAGCCCCTACTTTCCAATGAGCAGTTCTTC. It specifies CASSASQPLLSNEQFF.

A word on this clonotype: At one end the junction does not follow the germline gene, possibly because of a read error. The gene calls are TRBV20-1 and TRBJ2-7; the D gene could be TRBD1 or TRBD2 (5 bases each). CDR3 size: 13 residues. Germline V gives CDR1 DFQATT, CDR2 SNEGSKA (reference sequence). CDR3 residues: CSARGQGRNEQYF. CDR3 DNA: TGCAGTGCAAGAGGGCAGGGCAGGAACGAGCAGTACTTC.

In its sample, this clonotype was seen a few times. The V gene is TRBV10-3, the J gene TRBJ2-4, with D perhaps matching TRBD1 (5 bases). The DNA end is a closer match to TRBJ2-7, so the J assignment may be wrong. The CDR3 is made up of 11 amino acids. Per the germline V gene, CDR1 is ENHRY and CDR2 is SYGVKD. CDR3 amino acids: CAISQTDEQYF. The DNA of the CDR3 is TGTGCCATCAGTCAGACAGACGAGCAGTACTTC.